This T cell receptor beta chain emerged from a study of cytomegalovirus exposure and HLA in healthy donors (dated by TCRdb to about 2017). At the level of the whole study: An earlier analysis of several hundred of the donors reported about 260 Gb of sequence data and around 120 million unique TCR beta sequences obtained from about 179 million T cells. Using immunosequencing, the study profiled T cell repertoires from 666 subjects and related those repertoires to cytomegalovirus serostatus. Besides the first cohort of some 670 subjects, a separate validation cohort made up of 95 to 150 different subjects was used. HLA typing included class I and class II loci at four-digit resolution. An early release covering roughly 640 HLA-typed donors comprised approximately 290 gigabases of sequencing data and around 80 million unique TCR sequences. In a later genetic analysis, genome-wide SNP genotypes for about 65% of the roughly 670 donors were used, and that subset was treated as a discovery cohort. The later analysis used no new phenotypic data to find candidate immune exposures, relying instead on TCR beta sequences and their occurrence across donors. Typing coverage varied by locus: roughly 629-640 donors for A, B, C, DRB1 and DQB1; around 560 for DQA1; approximately 610 for DPA1; approximately 470 for DPB1. On average, 235,054 unique TCR beta nucleotide sequences were sequenced per donor among fewer than 500 genotyped donors of the cohort, with 15% to 20% of those sequences being non-productive. In a later analysis, previously published TCR beta repertoires from roughly 710 donors were re-analyzed and high-resolution HLA genotyping was added so that TCR occurrence patterns could be studied. The aim of the study was to test whether cataloging public T cell receptors could identify signatures of past pathogen exposure. Because of strong linkage in the cohort, four to six DR-DQ haplotypes were treated as single units for association and clustering. In an earlier analysis of 500 to 650 of the donors, high-throughput TCR beta sequencing was used to judge whether each TCR beta V gene segment behaved as functional or pseudogenic. The genetic ancestry cluster associated with self-reported Caucasian donors included roughly 84% of the 398 genotyped donors. To predict cytomegalovirus infection status, the study combined high-throughput TCR immunosequencing, statistical association of individual TCRs with disease status, and machine learning. All discovery cohort repertoires had been generated using a single sequencing platform. Donor age, sex, ethnicity and CMV serostatus were compiled alongside the repertoire data. Overall results and qualifications from the work: HLA typing was unavailable for some donors at each locus, so association tests used only the typed subset. Roughly uniform sequencing depth across donors was assumed in presence/absence analyses, although this assumption may not hold. This cohort had only TCR beta chains sequenced, and the lack of alpha or paired-chain data limited which features could be detected. The classifier was reported to diagnose cytomegalovirus status with high specificity and sensitivity in both the original cohort and the validation cohort. Some IMGT-functional V segments, including TRBV6-2 and TRBV6-3, could not be told apart with the 87-base-pair reads, so those segments were excluded. Compared with equally common non-associated chains, HLA-associated TCR beta chains in a later analysis were more clonally expanded and had lower generation probabilities. Specific HLA alleles were associated with 15,000 to 20,000 TCR beta sequences at a false discovery rate of 0.05 in a later analysis. A cluster of highly shared sequence variants was judged likely to be a technical artifact of the sequencing pipeline. Correlated functional status among segregating V segments might be attributable to linkage disequilibrium, but an unknown experimental factor could not be ruled out. The study listed 164 TCR beta chains as associated with cytomegalovirus. A few of the identified cytomegalovirus-associated TCR beta chains were confirmed in vitro to be specific for cytomegalovirus antigens. According to a later analysis, most CMV-associated TCR beta chains appeared to be HLA-restricted, and the HLA associations seemed to be driven largely by CMV exposure. In a later analysis, TCR association rates were found to vary across HLA loci, with the most associated TCRs seen for DRB1 alleles and the fewest for HLA-C alleles. The only immune exposure information available for the cohort was CMV serostatus. Strong co-occurrence of HLA alleles, especially DR and DQ, made assigning TCR associations to individual alleles difficult. Most TCR sequences were seen in very few donors, while some public TCRs were found in many individuals. In a later genetic analysis, fewer N-insertions in productive TCRs were reported among donors in an Asian-associated ancestry cluster than the roughly 700-donor mean. It was suggested by the authors that the approach could potentially be generalized to other disease states and immunological phenotypes. Broadly in line with IMGT annotations, most TCR beta V segments showed up in productive rearrangements about 87% or about 30% of the time in an earlier analysis of 450 to 750 of the donors. V-gene and J-gene trimming of TCR beta chains was associated with a missense DCLRE1C variant in a later genetic analysis, and the association was replicated in an independent cohort. Because counts were too low, about 18 rarely observed V segments, including chromosome 9 orphons, were excluded from the earlier analysis of 587 of the donors. A further reported finding was that TCR beta sequences accurately predicted the HLA-A and HLA-B alleles for most subjects in the first cohort. According to a later analysis, parvovirus B19, influenza, CMV and Epstein-Barr virus appeared linked to several top co-occurrence clusters.

With respect to this clone: This receptor's antigen is unknown. The junction departs from germline at one end; a sequencing error may be responsible.

In total, around 600 healthy bone marrow donors made up the cohort. All cohort members were sampled while nominally healthy, although unrecorded immune exposures were likely present. The donor was CMV seronegative and was included in the group of 352 seronegative cohort members. A peripheral blood sample was collected from each donor, and TCR beta sequencing was performed on peripheral blood mononuclear cells. Genomic DNA was extracted from the blood cell samples with the Qiagen DNeasy Blood Extraction Kit. The library was obtained by the immunoSEQ multiplex PCR assay. For the multiplex PCR, a mixture combining 60 forward primers for TCR Vbeta segments and 13 reverse primers for TCR Jbeta segments was used. A multiplex PCR assay on genomic DNA amplified the CDR3 region of rearranged TCR beta genes. The Illumina HiSeq System was used to sequence the amplified TCR beta libraries as 87-base-pair reads. The original pipeline was this. A later analysis tallied roughly 80 million unique TCR beta chains across the 550 to 850 repertoires, and roughly 11 million of those chains were shared by two or more donors. Raw reads were error-corrected and collapsed into unique sequences with a nearest-neighbor algorithm that merged closely related sequences to remove PCR and sequencing errors. To assign V, D and J gene segments, CDR3 sequences were aligned to IMGT reference sequences. For a sequence to be retained, a match of at least six nucleotides was required to both a V gene segment and a J gene segment. Rearrangements were classified as productive when the CDR3 lacked stop codons and remained in frame with V and J, and all other rearrangements were classified as non-productive. Following IMGT convention, CDR3 was defined as the stretch from the second conserved V-encoded cysteine to the conserved J-encoded phenylalanine. In an earlier analysis of around 540 of the donors, sequences lacking an unambiguous match to a single V gene segment were excluded. In an earlier analysis of 450 to 750 of the donors, a V segment was called functional when productive rearrangements were above 56.7%, and segregating when the standard deviation between donors exceeded 5%. A statistical classification framework was developed to diagnose cytomegalovirus status using the catalog of TCR beta chain sequences. A later analysis assigned V and J genes by comparing TCR nucleotide sequences with IMGT/GENE-DB human TR gene sequences. In a later analysis, CDR3 sequences and most-parsimonious VDJ recombination scenarios were assigned using the TCRdist pipeline. In a later analysis, every TCR beta chain was defined by the combination of its CDR3 amino acid sequence and its V-gene family, and reads without a unique V-gene family were dropped. In a later analysis, approximately 590 highly shared, low-generation-probability nucleotide sequences were removed to address suspected cross-contamination and a sequencing artifact. A later analysis calculated a clonal expansion index for each public chain from normalized within-repertoire ranks of inferred template counts. A later analysis computed generation probabilities with a VDJ recombination model fitted to out-of-frame rearrangements, and checked the results against IGoR. In a later analysis, hypergeometric tests were used to score TCR-TCR, TCR-HLA and TCR-CMV co-occurrence, with a repertoire-size bias correction applied to TCR pairs. To estimate false discovery rates, a later analysis permuted the HLA or CMV assignments 20 times. In a later analysis, co-occurring TCRs were grouped with DBSCAN, and TCRdist sequence similarity was added when clustering was performed within HLA-allele-positive subsets. Repertoires with fewer than 30,000 or more than 120,000 public chains were left out of co-occurrence clustering, as were a few repertoires with anomalous nucleotide sharing. Here the immuneACCESS table is served through TCRdb, limited to in-frame sequences with V and J called. Missing clones are a known gap in these copies; in checked studies unresolved V genes cover under half, and the rest lacks a known reason. V, J and clone size reflect that table, while D and trimming were determined from the DNA. Recorded for this sample are 110,000 to 150,000 clones; roughly four fifths of them occurred a single time. The top ten clonotypes cover 1.3% of the sample.

Its CDR3 holds 15 amino acids, cysteine through phenylalanine. Here the CDR3 DNA is all that survives: 45 bases in frame from base 1. The germline V gene (reference sequence) specifies SSHAT as CDR1 and FNYEAQ as CDR2. This sequence uses TRBV7-7 and TRBJ2-5, with TRBD2 matching 8 junction bases. The source material was PBMCs. The origin of this receptor is a woman aged 40 to 55 in good health and CMV-seronegative. The nucleotide sequence reads as follows: TGTGCTAGCAGCTCCAGCGGGGGTTTCCAAGAGACCCAGTACTTC. Its protein product is CASSSSGGFQETQYF.